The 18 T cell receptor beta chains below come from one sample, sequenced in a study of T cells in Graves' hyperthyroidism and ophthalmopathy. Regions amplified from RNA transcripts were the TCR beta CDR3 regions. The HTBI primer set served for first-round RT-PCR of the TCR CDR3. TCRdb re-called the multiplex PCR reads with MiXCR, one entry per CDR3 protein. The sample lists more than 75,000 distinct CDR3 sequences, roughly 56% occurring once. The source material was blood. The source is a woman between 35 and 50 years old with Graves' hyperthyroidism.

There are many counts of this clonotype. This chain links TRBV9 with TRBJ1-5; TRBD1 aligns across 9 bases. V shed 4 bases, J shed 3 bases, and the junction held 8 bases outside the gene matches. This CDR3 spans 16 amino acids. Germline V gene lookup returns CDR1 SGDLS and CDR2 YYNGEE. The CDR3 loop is CASSPTTGGPNQPQHF. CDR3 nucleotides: TGTGCCAGCAGCCCAACGACAGGGGGGCCCAATCAGCCCCAGCATTTT.

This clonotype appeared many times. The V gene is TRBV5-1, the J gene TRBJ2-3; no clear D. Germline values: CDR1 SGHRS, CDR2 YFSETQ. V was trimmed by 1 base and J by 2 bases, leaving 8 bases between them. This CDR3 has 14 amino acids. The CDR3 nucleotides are TGCGCCAGCAGCTTGAATAGAGACACAGATACGCAGTATTTT. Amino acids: CASSLNRDTDTQYF.

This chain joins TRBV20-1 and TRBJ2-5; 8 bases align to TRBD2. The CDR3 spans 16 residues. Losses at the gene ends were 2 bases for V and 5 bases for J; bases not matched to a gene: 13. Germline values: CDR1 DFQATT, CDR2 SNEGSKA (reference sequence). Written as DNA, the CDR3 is TGCAGTGCTAGACCCCTGGCGGGGGGCACAGGGGAGACCCAGTACTTC. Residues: CSARPLAGGTGETQYF.

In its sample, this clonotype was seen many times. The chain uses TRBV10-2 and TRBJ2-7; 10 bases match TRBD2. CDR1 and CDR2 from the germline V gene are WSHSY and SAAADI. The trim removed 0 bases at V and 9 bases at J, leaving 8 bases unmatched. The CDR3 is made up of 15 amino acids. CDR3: CASSESRLAGVVQYF. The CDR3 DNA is TGCGCCAGCAGTGAGTCTCGGCTAGCGGGAGTCGTGCAGTACTTC.

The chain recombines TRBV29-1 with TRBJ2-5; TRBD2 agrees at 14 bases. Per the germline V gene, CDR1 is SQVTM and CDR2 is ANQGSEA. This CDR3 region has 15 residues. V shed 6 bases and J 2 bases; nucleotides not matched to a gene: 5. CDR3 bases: TGCAGCGTCGCCGGACTAGCGGGAGGACAAGAGACCCAGTACTTC. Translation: CSVAGLAGGQETQYF.

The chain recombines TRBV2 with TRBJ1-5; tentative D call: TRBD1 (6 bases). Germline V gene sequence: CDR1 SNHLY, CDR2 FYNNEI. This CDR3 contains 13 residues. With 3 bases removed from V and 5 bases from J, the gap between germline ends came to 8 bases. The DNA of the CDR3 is TGTGCCAGCAGTGATAACAGGGATCAGCCCCAGCATTTT. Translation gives CASSDNRDQPQHF.

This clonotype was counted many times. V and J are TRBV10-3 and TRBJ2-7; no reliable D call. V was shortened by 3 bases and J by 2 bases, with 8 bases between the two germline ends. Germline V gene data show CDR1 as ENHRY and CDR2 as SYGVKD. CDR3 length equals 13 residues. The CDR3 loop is CAISERIPYEQYF. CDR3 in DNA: TGTGCCATCAGTGAACGGATACCCTACGAGCAGTACTTC.

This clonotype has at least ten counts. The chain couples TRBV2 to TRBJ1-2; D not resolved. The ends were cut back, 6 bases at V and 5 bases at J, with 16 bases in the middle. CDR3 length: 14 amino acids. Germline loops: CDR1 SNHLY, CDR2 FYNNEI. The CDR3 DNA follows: TGTGCCAGCAGACCCAACTGGTGGGGTTATGGCTACACCTTC. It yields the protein CASRPNWWGYGYTF.

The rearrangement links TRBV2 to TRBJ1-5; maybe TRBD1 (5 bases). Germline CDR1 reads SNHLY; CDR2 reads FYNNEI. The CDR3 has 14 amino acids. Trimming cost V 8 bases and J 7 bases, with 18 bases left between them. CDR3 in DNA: TGTGCCAGCTCAGATACCGGGGGACGGCAGCCCCAGCATTTT. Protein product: CASSDTGGRQPQHF.

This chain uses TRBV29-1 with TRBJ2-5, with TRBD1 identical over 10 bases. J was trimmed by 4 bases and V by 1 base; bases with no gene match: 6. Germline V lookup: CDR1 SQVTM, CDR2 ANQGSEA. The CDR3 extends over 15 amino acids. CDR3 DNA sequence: TGCAGCGTTGAAGGGGACAGGGGACAGTTAGAGACCCAGTACTTC. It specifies CSVEGDRGQLETQYF.

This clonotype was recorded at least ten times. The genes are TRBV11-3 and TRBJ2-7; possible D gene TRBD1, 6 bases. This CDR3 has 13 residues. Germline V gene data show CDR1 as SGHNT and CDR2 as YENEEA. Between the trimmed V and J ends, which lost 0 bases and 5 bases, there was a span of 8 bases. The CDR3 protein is CASSLEAGDEQYF. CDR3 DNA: TGTGCCAGCAGCTTAGAGGCAGGGGACGAGCAGTACTTC. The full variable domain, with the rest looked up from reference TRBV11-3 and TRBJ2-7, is EAGVVQSPRYKIIEKKQPVAFWCNPISGHNTLYWYLQNLGQGPELLIRYENEEAVDDSQLPKDRFSAERLKGVDSTLKIQPAELGDSAVYLCASSLEAGDEQYFGPGTRLTVT.

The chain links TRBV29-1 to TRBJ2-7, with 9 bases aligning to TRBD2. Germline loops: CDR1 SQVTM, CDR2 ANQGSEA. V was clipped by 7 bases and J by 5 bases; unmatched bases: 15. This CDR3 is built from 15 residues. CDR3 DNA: TGCAGCGCCAGCAGCCGAAATAGCGGGAGCAACGAGCAGTACTTC. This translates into CSASSRNSGSNEQYF.

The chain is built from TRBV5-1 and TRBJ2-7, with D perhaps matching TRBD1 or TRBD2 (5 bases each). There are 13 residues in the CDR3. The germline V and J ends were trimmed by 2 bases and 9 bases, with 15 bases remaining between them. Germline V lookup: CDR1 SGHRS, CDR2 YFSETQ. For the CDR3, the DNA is TGCGCCAGCAGCTTAACAGGCGAGGGCTCGCAGTACTTC. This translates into CASSLTGEGSQYF.

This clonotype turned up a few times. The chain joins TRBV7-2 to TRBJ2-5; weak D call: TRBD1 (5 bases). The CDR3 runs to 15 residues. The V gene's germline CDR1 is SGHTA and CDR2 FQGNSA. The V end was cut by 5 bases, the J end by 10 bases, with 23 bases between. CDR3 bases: TGTGCCAGCAGCCAAGATGGGGCCCCCCCCGTAGACCAGTACTTC. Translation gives CASSQDGAPPVDQYF.

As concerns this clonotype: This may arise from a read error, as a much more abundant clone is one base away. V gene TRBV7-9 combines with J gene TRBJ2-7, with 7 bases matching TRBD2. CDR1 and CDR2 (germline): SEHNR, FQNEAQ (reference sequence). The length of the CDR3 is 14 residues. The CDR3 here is CASKPGEGTYELYF. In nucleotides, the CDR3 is TGTGCCAGCAAGCCCGGGGAGGGCACCTACGAGCTGTACTTC.

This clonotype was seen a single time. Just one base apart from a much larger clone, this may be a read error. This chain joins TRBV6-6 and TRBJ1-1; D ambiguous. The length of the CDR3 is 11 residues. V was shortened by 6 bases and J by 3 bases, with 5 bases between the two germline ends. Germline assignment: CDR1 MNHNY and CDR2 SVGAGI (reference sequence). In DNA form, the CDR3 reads TGTGCCAGCAGGATGGACACTGAAGCTTTCTTT. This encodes CASRMDTEAFF.

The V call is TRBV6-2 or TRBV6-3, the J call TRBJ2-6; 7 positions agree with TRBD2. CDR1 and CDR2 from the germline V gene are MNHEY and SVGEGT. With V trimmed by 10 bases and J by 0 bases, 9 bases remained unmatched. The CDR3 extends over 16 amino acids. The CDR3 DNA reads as TGTGCCACCTCGGGGGGACGGCTCTCTGGGGCCAACGTCCTGACTTTC. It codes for CATSGGRLSGANVLTF.

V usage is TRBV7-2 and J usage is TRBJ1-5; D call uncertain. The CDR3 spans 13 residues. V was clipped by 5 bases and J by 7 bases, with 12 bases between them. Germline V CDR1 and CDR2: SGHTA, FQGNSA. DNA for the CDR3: TGTGCCAGCAGCCACATATACGGCCAGCCCCAGCATTTT. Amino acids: CASSHIYGQPQHF.